This passage covers 27 T cell receptor beta chains from one sample sequenced in a study of blood T cells in healthy people across ages. A sample-barcoded 5' primer and a J-beta primer mix were used in a second PCR of roughly 7 to 12 cycles. TCRdb processed the 5' RACE reads anew with MiXCR; each CDR3 protein has one entry. The data contain about 2 million distinct CDR3 sequences, about 50% of them singletons. Sequenced sample: blood. The receptor source for this set is a woman between 35 and 50 years old in good health.

This chain joins TRBV14 and TRBJ1-6, with D unclear. V dropped 6 bases and J dropped 7 bases, with 22 bases sitting between them. The CDR3 runs to 17 residues. From germline, CDR1 is SGHDN and CDR2 FVKESK. The CDR3 loop reads CASSPREGIGWNSPLHF. As DNA, the CDR3 is TGTGCCAGCAGTCCGAGAGAGGGTATTGGGTGGAATTCACCCCTCCACTTT.

The chain links TRBV6-5 to TRBJ1-1, with 7 bases that match TRBD1. With V trimmed by 8 bases and J by 4 bases, 16 bases remained unmatched. The CDR3 has 16 residues. Germline V CDR1 and CDR2: MNHEY, SVGAGI. The CDR3 nucleotides are TGTGCCAGCGCCAACGACAGGGTGTATACGAGCACTGAAGCTTTCTTT. Its translation is CASANDRVYTSTEAFF.

This clonotype has just a few counts. The chain recombines TRBV24-1 with TRBJ1-5; D is perhaps TRBD1 (6 bases). V lost 9 bases to trimming and J lost 0 bases, with 11 bases between them. This CDR3 spans 14 amino acids. The germline CDR1 and CDR2 sequences are KGHDR and SFDVKD. The CDR3 loop reads CATRGRFSNQPQHF. The CDR3 nucleotides read TGTGCCACCCGGGGGCGGTTTAGCAATCAGCCCCAGCATTTT.

Regarding this clonotype: This may arise from a read error, as a much more abundant clone is one base away. V usage is TRBV7-9 and J usage is TRBJ2-1; D gene unclear. The J call is in doubt because the DNA end fits TRBJ2-7 better. Looked up from germline, CDR1 is SEHNR and CDR2 is FQNEAQ (reference sequence). The CDR3 covers 13 residues. CDR3 protein: CASSSLSYNEQYF. The CDR3 DNA reads as TGTGCCAGCAGCTCCCTTTCCTACAATGAGCAGTACTTC.

Of note for this clonotype: A clone one base away is much larger, so this may be a read error. V gene TRBV2 combines with J gene TRBJ2-7, with TRBD1 as a possible D gene (5 bases). This CDR3 contains 16 residues. V dropped 5 bases and J dropped 3 bases, with 20 bases sitting between them. CDR1 and CDR2 from the germline V gene are SNHLY and FYNNEI. The CDR3 here is CASSFLGADTFYEQYF. DNA for the CDR3: TGTGCCAGCAGTTTCCTTGGGGCGGATACCTTCTACGAGCAGTACTTC.

This clonotype occurred many times. The J gene is TRBJ2-5, the V gene TRBV28, with D maybe TRBD2 (6 bases). The ends were cut back, 5 bases at V and 4 bases at J, with 17 bases in the middle. From germline, CDR1 is MDHEN and CDR2 SYDVKM. CDR3 length: 15 amino acids. CDR3 in amino acids: CASSTTPGGGETQYF. The CDR3 region has the DNA TGTGCCAGCAGTACTACCCCCGGGGGTGGAGAGACCCAGTACTTC.

The chain employs TRBV5-4 and TRBJ2-5; 8 bases map to TRBD1. This CDR3 has 14 amino acids. Germline V gene lookup returns CDR1 SGHNT and CDR2 YYREEE (reference sequence). Trimming at V came to 4 bases and at J to 5 bases, leaving 7 bases not matched to a gene. This chain's CDR3 is CASSKGQGSETQYF. In DNA, the CDR3 is TGTGCCAGCAGCAAAGGACAGGGTTCGGAGACCCAGTACTTC. Looking up the rest from reference TRBV5-4 and TRBJ2-5 gives the full variable domain: ETGVTQSPTHLIKTRGQQVTLRCSSQSGHNTVSWYQQALGQGPQFIFQYYREEENGRGNFPPRFSGLQFPNYSSELNVNALELDDSALYLCASSKGQGSETQYFGPGTRLLVL.

V usage is TRBV20-1 and J usage is TRBJ1-2, with TRBD1 as a possible D gene (5 bases). Germline V gives CDR1 DFQATT, CDR2 SNEGSKA (reference sequence). V was cut by 2 bases and J by 0 bases, with 10 bases left in between. This CDR3 has 14 amino acids. DNA for the CDR3: TGCAGTGCTAGAAGGCAGGGCACTAACTATGGCTACACCTTC. Its translation: CSARRQGTNYGYTF.

This clonotype was detected only a few times. V and J are TRBV10-1 and TRBJ2-7; D unclear. The CDR3 contains 15 residues. Germline-derived CDR1 and CDR2 are WNHNN and SYGVQD (reference sequence). V lost 6 bases, J lost 2 bases, and 17 bases lay in between. The CDR3 nucleotides are TGCGCCAGCAGCCCTACTACCGGTCCACCCTACGAGCAGTACTTC. Its protein product is CASSPTTGPPYEQYF.

The chain recombines TRBV15 with TRBJ2-3, with TRBD1 identical over 8 bases. Germline V gene lookup returns CDR1 LNHNV and CDR2 YYDKDF (reference sequence). The CDR3 loop spans 18 amino acids. After removal of 2 bases from V and 0 bases from J, the junction contained 10 bases not matched to a gene. The CDR3, as DNA: TGTGCCACCAGCAGAAAAGACAGGGGACCCTCTAGCACAGATACGCAGTATTTT. This gives the protein CATSRKDRGPSSTDTQYF.

The chain has TRBV6-5 and TRBJ2-4; possibly TRBD1 or TRBD2 for D (5 bases each). CDR3 length: 16 amino acids. Trimming removed 8 bases at V and 0 bases at J, with 17 bases between. CDR1 is MNHEY, CDR2 SVGAGI, per germline. CDR3 in amino acids: CASGLTARLAKNIQYF. The CDR3 nucleotides are TGTGCCAGCGGACTGACAGCGAGGCTAGCCAAAAACATTCAGTACTTC.

The rearrangement uses TRBV6-6 and TRBJ2-3; D remains ambiguous. Trimming pared 7 bases from V and 6 bases from J, leaving 17 bases between. The CDR3 is 14 residues long. Germline CDR1 reads MNHNY; CDR2 reads SVGAGI (reference sequence). The DNA of the CDR3 is TGTGCCAGCACCTCGCCCGGGTATGGGGATACGCAGTATTTT. This codes for CASTSPGYGDTQYF.

The chain employs TRBV6-6 and TRBJ1-5, with D perhaps matching TRBD1 (5 bases). The CDR3 runs 15 residues. V was clipped by 2 bases and J by 1 base, with 9 bases between them. The V gene's germline CDR1 is MNHNY and CDR2 SVGAGI (reference sequence). CDR3 bases: TGTGCCAGCAGTTACGGGGCGGCCAGCAATCAGCCCCAGCATTTT. Amino acid sequence: CASSYGAASNQPQHF.

The rearrangement joins TRBV12-3 or TRBV12-4 to TRBJ2-5, with 7 nucleotides matching TRBD1. The J call may be in error: the DNA end matches TRBJ2-7 better. This CDR3 is 15 amino acids long. This CDR3 reads CASSLTGSGGYEQYF. The CDR3 nucleotides read TGTGCCAGCAGTCTGACAGGGAGTGGCGGGTACGAGCAGTACTTC.

V and J are TRBV9 and TRBJ2-1; 9 nucleotides match TRBD1. The germline V gene encodes CDR1 SGDLS and CDR2 YYNGEE. The J segment lost 8 bases and the V segment lost 2 bases, leaving 11 bases of the junction unmatched. The CDR3 runs to 16 residues. CDR3 residues: CASSVDPGQGSYEQFF. CDR3 coding DNA: TGTGCCAGCAGCGTTGATCCGGGACAGGGTTCGTATGAGCAGTTCTTC.

The chain links TRBV9 to TRBJ2-7, with D tentatively TRBD2 (5 bases). Trimming shortened V by 4 bases and J by 3 bases, and 20 bases separated the two germline ends. The CDR3 has 16 residues. Germline lookup yields CDR1 SGDLS and CDR2 YYNGEE. The CDR3 spells CASSLGPGFSYYEQYF. The CDR3 DNA reads as TGTGCCAGCAGCTTAGGACCGGGATTCTCCTACTACGAGCAGTACTTC.

The chain is built from TRBV27 and TRBJ2-5, with 7 bases fitting TRBD1. TRBJ2-7 explains the end of the DNA better; the J call may be wrong. CDR3 size: 13 residues. The germline V gene encodes CDR1 MNHEY and CDR2 SMNVEV (reference sequence). CDR3 in amino acids: CASATGVFYEQYF. For the CDR3, the DNA is TGTGCCAGCGCCACAGGGGTCTTTTACGAGCAGTACTTC.

The sample holds a few counts of this clonotype. The chain has TRBV6-2 or TRBV6-3 and TRBJ2-1; perhaps TRBD2 as D (6 bases). Trimming removed 5 bases from V and 8 bases from J, with 19 bases in between. The CDR3 loop spans 15 amino acids. The germline CDR1 and CDR2 sequences are MNHEY and SVGEGT. CDR3 in DNA: TGTGCCAGCAGTAGGGCTGGTGAGGGGAGGTATGAGCAGTTCTTC. The encoded protein is CASSRAGEGRYEQFF.

This rearrangement joins TRBV4-3 to TRBJ2-3; D perhaps matches TRBD1 (6 bases). CDR1 is LGHNA and CDR2 is YSLEER in the germline V gene. The CDR3 has 14 residues. Deletions cut 3 bases from V and 4 bases from J, with 11 bases between. The CDR3 DNA follows: TGCGCCAGCAGCCATCTGGGGGCGGCAGATACGCAGTATTTT. Its protein product is CASSHLGAADTQYF.

The V gene is TRBV18, the J gene TRBJ1-1; D is unclear. The germline V gene has CDR1 KGHSH and CDR2 LQKENI. The germline V and J ends were trimmed by 5 bases and 9 bases, with 19 bases remaining between them. The CDR3 loop spans 14 amino acids. The CDR3 reads CASSTDVTTQKAFF. Here the CDR3 DNA reads TGTGCCAGCTCAACGGACGTGACCACGCAGAAAGCTTTCTTT.

There are a few counts of this clonotype. This chain joins TRBV6-4 and TRBJ1-5; 7 bases agree with TRBD1. Germline V gene lookup returns CDR1 MRHNA and CDR2 SNTAGT. V was pared by 3 bases and J by 6 bases, with 5 bases of the junction left unmatched. CDR3 length equals 14 residues. CDR3 sequence: CASSDPTGCQPQHF. The DNA for the CDR3 is TGTGCCAGCAGTGATCCGACAGGGTGTCAGCCCCAGCATTTT.

This clonotype was seen a few times. V and J are TRBV27 and TRBJ1-2, with no clear D. Germline assignment: CDR1 MNHEY and CDR2 SMNVEV (reference sequence). CDR3 length: 16 amino acids. Trimming left V 5 bases short and J 0 bases short, with 16 bases between. CDR3 region: CASSLRTDPTNYGYTF. The CDR3 coding sequence is TGTGCCAGCAGTCTCCGGACGGATCCTACTAACTATGGCTACACCTTC.

The chain links TRBV28 to TRBJ1-1; D may be TRBD1 (6 bases). Trimming cost V 3 bases and J 9 bases, with 14 bases left between them. This CDR3 is 13 amino acids long. Per the germline V gene, CDR1 is MDHEN and CDR2 is SYDVKM. CDR3 sequence (DNA): TGTGCCAGCAGTTTCTTAGGGGGACATCAAGCTTTCTTT. Protein: CASSFLGGHQAFF.

This clonotype was counted at least ten times. This chain connects TRBV29-1 to TRBJ2-7; D is perhaps TRBD2 (6 bases). The germline CDR1 and CDR2 sequences are SQVTM and ANQGSEA. This CDR3 has 13 amino acids. V was clipped by 4 bases and J by 4 bases, with 14 bases between them. CDR3 protein: CSVGMWRGYEQYF. DNA of the CDR3: TGCAGCGTTGGTATGTGGAGGGGTTACGAGCAGTACTTC.

V and J are TRBV6-2 or TRBV6-3 and TRBJ2-5; D gene unclear. The length of the CDR3 is 11 residues. V was cut by 0 bases and J by 9 bases, with 5 bases left in between. CDR1 is MNHEY and CDR2 is SVGEGT in the germline V gene. The CDR3 nucleotides read TGTGCCAGCAGTTACTCCGTAGCCCAGTACTTC. As protein: CASSYSVAQYF.

This clonotype was detected a few times. This sequence joins TRBV28 and TRBJ2-7; 10 positions match TRBD1. This CDR3 has 14 residues. Trimming removed 5 bases from V and 7 bases from J; junction bases left unmatched: 8. CDR1 is MDHEN and CDR2 is SYDVKM in the germline V gene. CDR3 region: CASSDRDRGDEQYF. DNA for the CDR3: TGTGCCAGCAGTGACCGGGACAGGGGAGATGAGCAGTACTTC.

For the CDR3, the DNA is TGTGCCAGCAGTTATGAACAGGGGACTTCACCCCTCCACTTT. Translation gives CASSYEQGTSPLHF. This sequence joins TRBV6-5 and TRBJ1-6; 7 nucleotides agree with TRBD1. The CDR3 consists of 14 residues. Germline loops: CDR1 MNHEY, CDR2 SVGAGI. V shed 3 bases, J shed 9 bases, and the junction held 5 bases outside the gene matches.